A single sample is the source of the 13 T cell receptor beta chains below, sequenced in a study of cytomegalovirus exposure and HLA in healthy donors. Primers included in the PCR were 60 Vbeta and 13 Jbeta primers. Clones were read by immunoSEQ multiplex PCR, and TCRdb kept only the in-frame ones, dropping some. The sample lists 100,000 to 150,000 clones; around three quarters were seen once. Sequencing was done on a sample of PBMCs. These receptor sequences come from a woman aged 45-65 years in good health and CMV-seronegative.

V and J are TRBV5-4 and TRBJ2-1; D perhaps matches TRBD2 (6 bases). Per the germline V gene, CDR1 is SGHNT and CDR2 is YYREEE (reference sequence). Between the trimmed V and J ends, which lost 0 bases and 0 bases, there was a span of 13 bases. The CDR3 loop spans 17 amino acids. CDR3: CASSLGGAGSSYNEQFF. DNA of the CDR3: TGTGCCAGCAGCTTGGGTGGGGCGGGGAGCTCCTACAATGAGCAGTTCTTC.

CDR3 loop: CASNLGQTYTGELFF. CDR3 sequence (DNA): TGCGCCAGCAACCTGGGACAAACGTACACCGGGGAGCTGTTTTTT. The chain employs TRBV5-1 and TRBJ2-2; maybe TRBD1 (6 bases). The germline V gene encodes CDR1 SGHRS and CDR2 YFSETQ. The CDR3 runs 15 residues. V lost 6 bases and J 3 bases, leaving 15 bases between the germline ends.

The CDR3 loop is CASSDKRDRNEQFF. The CDR3 DNA reads TGTGCCAGCAGCGACAAGCGGGACCGCAATGAGCAGTTCTTC. The gene calls are TRBV9 and TRBJ2-1; TRBD2 matches 7 bases. This CDR3 region has 14 residues. V shed 3 bases, J shed 6 bases, and the junction held 6 bases outside the gene matches. The germline gives CDR1 SGDLS, CDR2 YYNGEE.

The chain recombines TRBV5-1 with TRBJ1-1; D is unclear. CDR1 SGHRS and CDR2 YFSETQ come from the germline V gene. The CDR3 contains 15 residues. V was cut by 5 bases and J by 0 bases, with 14 bases left in between. This chain's CDR3 is CASRSGSRMNTEAFF. CDR3 nucleotides: TGCGCCAGCAGGTCCGGGTCTCGGATGAACACTGAAGCTTTCTTT.

J is TRBJ1-1 and V is TRBV7-2; tentatively, D is TRBD1 (5 bases). V was cut by 2 bases and J by 7 bases, with 11 bases left in between. From germline, CDR1 is SGHTA and CDR2 FQGNSA. This CDR3 spans 13 amino acids. The chain's CDR3 is CASSLSRVGEAFF. The CDR3 DNA sequence: TGTGCCAGCAGCTTATCCAGGGTTGGTGAAGCTTTCTTT.

The CDR3 reads CASGQGAKSYGYTF. The CDR3 DNA sequence: TGTGCCTCTGGACAGGGGGCCAAGTCTTACGGCTACACCTTC. J is TRBJ1-2 and V is TRBV28; 11 bases are shared with TRBD1. Germline CDR1 and CDR2: MDHEN and SYDVKM. The V segment lost 11 bases and the J segment 8 bases; nucleotides outside the gene matches: 13. The CDR3 covers 14 residues.

The V and J genes are TRBV4-2 and TRBJ2-1; no clear D. Germline CDR1 LGHNA, CDR2 YNFKEQ. Trimming took off 2 bases at V and 10 bases at J, with 6 bases between the two ends. There are 11 residues in the CDR3. CDR3 sequence reads: CASSQTHEQFF. The DNA of the CDR3 is TGTGCCAGCAGCCAAACACACGAGCAGTTCTTC.

This chain links TRBV6-1 with TRBJ1-1, with D perhaps matching TRBD1 (6 bases). Germline loops: CDR1 MNHNS, CDR2 SASEGT. This CDR3 is 13 amino acids long. The V end lost 4 bases, the J end lost 2 bases, and 8 bases lay between the germline ends. CDR3 loop: CASSGRGNTEAFF. The CDR3, as DNA: TGTGCCAGCAGTGGCAGGGGAAACACTGAAGCTTTCTTT.

V gene TRBV15 combines with J gene TRBJ1-4; 12 nucleotides line up with TRBD1. Germline CDR1 LNHNV, CDR2 YYDKDF (reference sequence). CDR3 length: 16 residues. V was clipped by 2 bases and J by 7 bases; unmatched bases: 5. The CDR3 DNA sequence: TGTGCCACCAGCAGACGTGGGACAGGGGGCGGTGAAAAACTGTTTTTT. Amino acid sequence: CATSRRGTGGGEKLFF.

J is TRBJ1-2 and V is TRBV6-5, with unresolved D. V lost 5 bases and J 1 base, leaving 11 bases between the germline ends. CDR3 size: 14 residues. In germline, CDR1 is MNHEY, CDR2 SVGAGI. CDR3 residues: CASSPLSGNYGYTF. Here the CDR3 DNA reads TGTGCCAGCAGTCCGCTGTCGGGTAACTATGGCTACACCTTC.

This clone was counted between two and nine times. V is TRBV9 and J is TRBJ1-3; 12 bases agree with TRBD1. Germline values: CDR1 SGDLS, CDR2 YYNGEE. This CDR3 is 19 amino acids long. J lost 2 bases, V lost 3 bases, and 12 bases had no gene match. The CDR3: CASSAPRDRGHRTGNTIYF. In DNA form, the CDR3 reads TGTGCCAGCAGCGCGCCTCGGGACAGGGGGCATCGGACTGGAAACACCATATATTTT.

The chain recombines TRBV2 with TRBJ2-7; 12 nucleotides agree with TRBD1. Trimming took 3 bases from V and 5 from J; bases not matched to a gene: 8. The CDR3 is 16 residues long. The V gene's germline CDR1 is SNHLY and CDR2 FYNNEI. The CDR3 region has the DNA TGTGCCAGCAGTGACCCGGGACAGGGGGCTGTAAACGAGCAGTACTTC. Amino acid sequence: CASSDPGQGAVNEQYF.

This sequence joins TRBV19 and TRBJ2-3, with 10 positions matching TRBD2. From germline, CDR1 is LNHDA and CDR2 SQIVND (reference sequence). This CDR3 contains 14 residues. J was trimmed by 2 bases and V by 9 bases; bases with no gene match: 5. CDR3 protein: CASTLAGPTDTQYF. The CDR3 DNA reads as TGTGCCAGCACACTAGCGGGACCCACAGATACGCAGTATTTT.